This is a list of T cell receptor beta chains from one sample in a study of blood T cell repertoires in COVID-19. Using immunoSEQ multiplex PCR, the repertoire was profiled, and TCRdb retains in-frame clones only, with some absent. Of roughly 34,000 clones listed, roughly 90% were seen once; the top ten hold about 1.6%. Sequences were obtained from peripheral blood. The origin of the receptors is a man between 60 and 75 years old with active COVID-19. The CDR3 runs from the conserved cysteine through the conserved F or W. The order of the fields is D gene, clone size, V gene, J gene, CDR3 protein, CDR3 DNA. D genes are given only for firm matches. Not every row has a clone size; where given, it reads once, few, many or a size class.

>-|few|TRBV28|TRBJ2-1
CASSPLGESYNEQFF
TGTGCCAGCAGTCCCCTAGGTGAGAGCTACAATGAGCAGTTCTTC
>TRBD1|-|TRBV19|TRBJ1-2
CASRRGGQGGLYGYTF
TGTGCCAGTCGGCGCGGGGGACAGGGAGGGTTATATGGCTACACCTTC
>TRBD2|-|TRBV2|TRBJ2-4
CASSNGTSGGRENIQYF
TGTGCCAGCAGTAATGGGACTAGCGGGGGGCGGGAAAACATTCAGTACTTC
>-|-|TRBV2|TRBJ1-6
CASGSEPNSPLHF
TGTGCCAGCGGGAGCGAACCTAATTCACCCCTCCACTTT
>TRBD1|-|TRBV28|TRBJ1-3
CASTHRGYSGNTIYF
TGTGCCAGCACCCACAGGGGGTACTCTGGAAACACCATATATTTT
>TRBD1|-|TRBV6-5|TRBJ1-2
CASSRGQGVGYTF
TGTGCCAGCAGTAGGGGACAGGGTGTCGGCTACACCTTC
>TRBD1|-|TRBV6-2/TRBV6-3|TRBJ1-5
CASSWGQGGNQPQHF
TGTGCCAGCAGTTGGGGACAGGGAGGCAATCAGCCCCAGCATTTT
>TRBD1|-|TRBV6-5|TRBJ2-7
CASSYSNSGTGYEQYF
TGTGCCAGCAGTTACTCAAATTCCGGGACAGGGTACGAGCAGTACTTC
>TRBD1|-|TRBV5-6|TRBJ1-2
CASSPDRGGYGYTF
TGTGCCAGCAGCCCAGACAGGGGTGGATATGGCTACACCTTC
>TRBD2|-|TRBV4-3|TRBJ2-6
CASSSTWGGLSGANVLTF
TGCGCCAGCAGCTCAACGTGGGGAGGGCTCTCTGGGGCCAACGTCCTGACTTTC
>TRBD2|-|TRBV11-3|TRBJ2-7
CASSYTRGGFHEQYF
TGTGCCAGCAGCTACACCCGGGGGGGATTCCACGAGCAGTACTTC
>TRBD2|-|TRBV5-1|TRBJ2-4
CASSWGLAGGPGKNIQYF
TGCGCCAGCAGCTGGGGACTAGCGGGGGGGCCGGGCAAAAACATTCAGTACTTC
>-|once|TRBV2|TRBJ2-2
CASRPGTSWTGELFF
TGTGCCAGCAGGCCCGGGACATCCTGGACCGGGGAGCTGTTTTTT
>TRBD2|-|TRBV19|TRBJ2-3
CASSGGGHPSTDTQYF
TGTGCCAGTTCTGGCGGGGGGCACCCTAGCACAGATACGCAGTATTTT